A selection of T cell receptor beta chains follows, all from one sample in a study of cytomegalovirus exposure and HLA in healthy donors. Data came from immunoSEQ multiplex PCR; TCRdb stores just in-frame clones and leaves some out. The sample lists 150,000 to 180,000 clones; 80% were seen once. The sample taken for sequencing was PBMCs. The receptors shown here come from a man younger than 40 in good health and CMV-seropositive. CDR3s include the opening cysteine and the closing phenylalanine or tryptophan. The D gene is left open where the match is weak. A clone size is listed for some rows: how often the clone was seen (once, few, many), or a class if it is expanded.

v_gene: TRBV15
j_gene: TRBJ1-2
d_gene: NA
abundance: NA
CDR3nt: TGTGCCACTTCGCAGGAAAACTATGGCTACACCTTC
CDR3aa: CATSQENYGYTF

v_gene: TRBV28
j_gene: TRBJ2-7
d_gene: TRBD1
abundance: NA
CDR3nt: TGTGCCAGCAGTTTGTTTGGGACAGGGGGTTGGTACGAGCAGTACTTC
CDR3aa: CASSLFGTGGWYEQYF

v_gene: TRBV10-3
j_gene: TRBJ2-7
d_gene: TRBD1
abundance: NA
CDR3nt: TGTGCCATCAGTGAGCAGGGGGCCCAATCCTACGAGCAGTACTTC
CDR3aa: CAISEQGAQSYEQYF

v_gene: TRBV11-1
j_gene: TRBJ1-1
d_gene: NA
abundance: NA
CDR3nt: TGTGCCAGCAGCCCCACCGGGAACACTGAAGCTTTCTTT
CDR3aa: CASSPTGNTEAFF

v_gene: TRBV9
j_gene: TRBJ1-2
d_gene: NA
abundance: NA
CDR3nt: TGTGCCAGCAGCGTCGCACTGAGCTATGGCTACACCTTC
CDR3aa: CASSVALSYGYTF

v_gene: TRBV25-1
j_gene: TRBJ2-2
d_gene: NA
abundance: few
CDR3nt: TGTGCCAGCAGTGATCGACAACGGGAGCTGTTTTTT
CDR3aa: CASSDRQRELFF

v_gene: TRBV7-9
j_gene: TRBJ2-7
d_gene: NA
abundance: NA
CDR3nt: TGTGCCAGCAGCTTAGGGACAGCGCCCTACGAGCAGTACTTC
CDR3aa: CASSLGTAPYEQYF

v_gene: TRBV29-1
j_gene: TRBJ2-7
d_gene: NA
abundance: NA
CDR3nt: TGCAGCGTTGAAGAATTGGGCCACGGACAGAACGAGCAGTACTTC
CDR3aa: CSVEELGHGQNEQYF

v_gene: TRBV19
j_gene: TRBJ2-3
d_gene: NA
abundance: NA
CDR3nt: TGTGCCAGTAGTAAGGGGTGGGGCACAGATACGCAGTATTTT
CDR3aa: CASSKGWGTDTQYF

v_gene: TRBV12-5
j_gene: TRBJ2-1
d_gene: TRBD1
abundance: NA
CDR3nt: TGTGCTAGTGGTCCTGGGACAGCCAACAATGAGCAGTTCTTC
CDR3aa: CASGPGTANNEQFF

v_gene: TRBV11-2
j_gene: TRBJ2-4
d_gene: TRBD2
abundance: NA
CDR3nt: TGTGCCAGCAGCTTAGATCGAGGACTAGCGGGCATTCAGTACTTC
CDR3aa: CASSLDRGLAGIQYF

v_gene: TRBV6-4
j_gene: TRBJ2-3
d_gene: NA
abundance: NA
CDR3nt: TGTGCCAGCAGTGACTCTCGCGACACAGATACGCAGTATTTT
CDR3aa: CASSDSRDTDTQYF

v_gene: TRBV30
j_gene: TRBJ2-3
d_gene: NA
abundance: NA
CDR3nt: TGTGCCTGGAGGGTCAGAAGCACAGATACGCAGTATTTT
CDR3aa: CAWRVRSTDTQYF

v_gene: TRBV19
j_gene: TRBJ1-5
d_gene: NA
abundance: once
CDR3nt: TGTGCCAGTAGAAACAGAGATCAGCCCCAGCATTTT
CDR3aa: CASRNRDQPQHF

v_gene: TRBV28
j_gene: TRBJ2-5
d_gene: TRBD2
abundance: NA
CDR3nt: TGTGCCAGCAGTTTTTTAACTAGCGGGAGGTTTAAAGAGACCCAGTACTTC
CDR3aa: CASSFLTSGRFKETQYF

v_gene: TRBV29-1
j_gene: TRBJ1-1
d_gene: NA
abundance: NA
CDR3nt: TGCAGCGTTGAACGGTTGAACACTGAAGCTTTCTTT
CDR3aa: CSVERLNTEAFF

v_gene: TRBV7-8
j_gene: TRBJ1-3
d_gene: NA
abundance: NA
CDR3nt: TGTGCCAGCAGCTTAATGCAGGGGAACTCTGGAAACACCATATATTTT
CDR3aa: CASSLMQGNSGNTIYF

v_gene: TRBV7-6
j_gene: TRBJ1-4
d_gene: TRBD1
abundance: few
CDR3nt: TGTGCCAGCAGCTCCGGACAGGGCAAGAGTGAAAAACTGTTTTTT
CDR3aa: CASSSGQGKSEKLFF

v_gene: TRBV9
j_gene: TRBJ2-1
d_gene: TRBD2
abundance: NA
CDR3nt: TGTGCCAGCAGCGTTTTAGGGACTAGCGAGTACAATGAGCAGTTCTTC
CDR3aa: CASSVLGTSEYNEQFF

v_gene: TRBV7-6
j_gene: TRBJ2-7
d_gene: TRBD1
abundance: NA
CDR3nt: TGTGCCAGCAGCCCACTCGCCGGGACAGGGTCCTACGAGCAGTACTTC
CDR3aa: CASSPLAGTGSYEQYF

v_gene: TRBV4-2
j_gene: TRBJ1-1
d_gene: TRBD1
abundance: few
CDR3nt: TGTGCCAGCAGCCAGTGGACAGGCGAAGACACTGAAGCTTTCTTT
CDR3aa: CASSQWTGEDTEAFF

v_gene: TRBV7-2
j_gene: TRBJ2-7
d_gene: NA
abundance: NA
CDR3nt: TGTGCCAGCAGCTTAGAGGGGCGTGGATACGAGCAGTACTTC
CDR3aa: CASSLEGRGYEQYF

v_gene: TRBV19
j_gene: TRBJ2-7
d_gene: TRBD1
abundance: NA
CDR3nt: TGTGCCAGTACCGCTCGGACAGGGGGAACAGACGAGCAGTACTTC
CDR3aa: CASTARTGGTDEQYF

v_gene: TRBV28
j_gene: TRBJ2-7
d_gene: NA
abundance: NA
CDR3nt: TGTGCCAGCAGTTTAGCCGGGGAGAACGAGCAGTACTTC
CDR3aa: CASSLAGENEQYF

v_gene: TRBV11-2
j_gene: TRBJ2-1
d_gene: TRBD2
abundance: NA
CDR3nt: TGTGCCAGCAGCCCCCGGCCGGGGGGCTCCTACAATGAGCAGTTCTTC
CDR3aa: CASSPRPGGSYNEQFF

v_gene: TRBV10-3
j_gene: TRBJ1-2
d_gene: TRBD1
abundance: NA
CDR3nt: TGTGCCATCAAACAGGGGACCGAGAACTATGGCTACACCTTC
CDR3aa: CAIKQGTENYGYTF

v_gene: TRBV10-1
j_gene: TRBJ1-4
d_gene: NA
abundance: NA
CDR3nt: TGCGCCCCCCCTGGGTCAGGGGTGATCGAACTGTTTTTT
CDR3aa: CAPPGSGVIELFF

v_gene: TRBV11-3
j_gene: TRBJ2-1
d_gene: TRBD2
abundance: NA
CDR3nt: TGTGCCAGCAGCGCCCCGACTAGCGGGAGCTCACATGAGCAGTTCTTC
CDR3aa: CASSAPTSGSSHEQFF

v_gene: TRBV2
j_gene: TRBJ1-4
d_gene: NA
abundance: NA
CDR3nt: TGTGCCAGCAGTGTTAAGCGGGGGGAAAGAAAACTGTTTTTT
CDR3aa: CASSVKRGERKLFF

v_gene: TRBV29-1
j_gene: TRBJ1-1
d_gene: NA
abundance: NA
CDR3nt: TGCAGCGTTAACAGGGAGAACACTGAAGCTTTCTTT
CDR3aa: CSVNRENTEAFF

v_gene: TRBV4-2
j_gene: TRBJ2-7
d_gene: TRBD1
abundance: NA
CDR3nt: TGTGCCAGCAGCCAAGTCGTAGAGGGGGCATACGAGCAGTACTTC
CDR3aa: CASSQVVEGAYEQYF

v_gene: TRBV29-1
j_gene: TRBJ1-1
d_gene: NA
abundance: NA
CDR3nt: TGCAGCGTTGAGGTTCCCTTTAGGGGCACTGAAGCTTTCTTT
CDR3aa: CSVEVPFRGTEAFF

v_gene: TRBV7-2
j_gene: TRBJ1-4
d_gene: NA
abundance: NA
CDR3nt: TGTGCCAGCAGTCCGGCAGGGAGGGGTGAAAAACTGTTTTTT
CDR3aa: CASSPAGRGEKLFF

v_gene: TRBV2
j_gene: TRBJ2-7
d_gene: NA
abundance: NA
CDR3nt: TGTGCCAGCAGTCTAGGCCCTTGGGGCAGGGGGGCATACGAGCAGTACTTC
CDR3aa: CASSLGPWGRGAYEQYF

v_gene: TRBV12-5
j_gene: TRBJ2-1
d_gene: NA
abundance: once
CDR3nt: TGTGCTAGTGGTTCGCTACAGGTCAATGAGCAGTTCTTC
CDR3aa: CASGSLQVNEQFF

v_gene: TRBV11-2
j_gene: TRBJ1-5
d_gene: NA
abundance: NA
CDR3nt: TGTGCCAGCAGCTTAGTTGGAGCTCAGCCCCAGCATTTT
CDR3aa: CASSLVGAQPQHF

v_gene: TRBV5-1
j_gene: TRBJ2-1
d_gene: TRBD2
abundance: few
CDR3nt: TGCGCCAGCAGCTTGGGTGGACTAGCGTACAATGAGCAGTTCTTC
CDR3aa: CASSLGGLAYNEQFF

v_gene: TRBV7-9
j_gene: TRBJ2-1
d_gene: NA
abundance: NA
CDR3nt: TGTGCCAGCAGCTCACCCCCAGGGATCGATGAGCAGTTCTTC
CDR3aa: CASSSPPGIDEQFF

v_gene: TRBV10-1
j_gene: TRBJ2-2
d_gene: NA
abundance: NA
CDR3nt: TGCGCCAGCAGTGTAGAGAACAGGGACACCGGGGAGCTGTTTTTT
CDR3aa: CASSVENRDTGELFF

v_gene: TRBV7-9
j_gene: TRBJ1-2
d_gene: TRBD1
abundance: NA
CDR3nt: TGTGCCAGCAGCTTGGGACAGCTCGGCTACACCTTC
CDR3aa: CASSLGQLGYTF

v_gene: TRBV11-2
j_gene: TRBJ1-1
d_gene: NA
abundance: NA
CDR3nt: TGTGCCAGCAGCGGAGGGGTCGGGGAGGGCACTGAAGCTTTCTTT
CDR3aa: CASSGGVGEGTEAFF

v_gene: TRBV19
j_gene: TRBJ2-1
d_gene: NA
abundance: NA
CDR3nt: TGTGCCAGTAGTATCCGTCTTTCCTACAATGAGCAGTTCTTC
CDR3aa: CASSIRLSYNEQFF

v_gene: TRBV7-9
j_gene: TRBJ2-7
d_gene: NA
abundance: NA
CDR3nt: TGTGCCAGCAGCTACTCCTTCCGAAGAGACGAGCAGTACTTC
CDR3aa: CASSYSFRRDEQYF

v_gene: TRBV11-2
j_gene: TRBJ2-7
d_gene: TRBD2
abundance: NA
CDR3nt: TGTGCCAGCAGCTTAGGACTAGCGGGAGGTTGGTACGAGCAGTACTTC
CDR3aa: CASSLGLAGGWYEQYF

v_gene: TRBV14
j_gene: TRBJ1-1
d_gene: NA
abundance: NA
CDR3nt: TGTGCCAGCAGCCAAGCCAGCCGAGGAGAAGCTTTCTTT
CDR3aa: CASSQASRGEAFF

v_gene: TRBV29-1
j_gene: TRBJ2-3
d_gene: TRBD1
abundance: NA
CDR3nt: TGCAGCGTGAAGCTGACAGGGACAGATACGCAGTATTTT
CDR3aa: CSVKLTGTDTQYF

v_gene: TRBV18
j_gene: TRBJ2-1
d_gene: TRBD2
abundance: once
CDR3nt: TGTGCCAGCTCACCTCCCCTAGCGGGCCAAAATGAGCAGTTCTTC
CDR3aa: CASSPPLAGQNEQFF

v_gene: TRBV2
j_gene: TRBJ2-7
d_gene: NA
abundance: NA
CDR3nt: TGTGCCAGCAGAGCTAACAGGGTCGGGGCACCCGAGCAGTACTTC
CDR3aa: CASRANRVGAPEQYF

v_gene: TRBV2
j_gene: TRBJ2-3
d_gene: NA
abundance: NA
CDR3nt: TGTGCCAGCAGTGTTCGGGGTGCCGCAGATACGCAGTATTTT
CDR3aa: CASSVRGAADTQYF

v_gene: TRBV9
j_gene: TRBJ1-4
d_gene: TRBD1
abundance: NA
CDR3nt: TGTGCCAGCAGCATCGGGACAGGCAATGAAAAACTGTTTTTT
CDR3aa: CASSIGTGNEKLFF

v_gene: TRBV9
j_gene: TRBJ2-1
d_gene: TRBD1
abundance: few
CDR3nt: TGTGCCAGCAGCCCAGACAGGGGGTTTGAGAATGAGCAGTTCTTC
CDR3aa: CASSPDRGFENEQFF

v_gene: TRBV28
j_gene: TRBJ2-6
d_gene: TRBD1
abundance: NA
CDR3nt: TGTGCCAGCAGTCTAATCCCGGGACAGGGGTTCGGGGCCAACGTCCTGACTTTC
CDR3aa: CASSLIPGQGFGANVLTF

v_gene: TRBV27
j_gene: TRBJ1-1
d_gene: NA
abundance: few
CDR3nt: TGTGCCAGCAGCCTTAATCCTAGTGACACTGAAGCTTTCTTT
CDR3aa: CASSLNPSDTEAFF

v_gene: TRBV5-8
j_gene: TRBJ2-7
d_gene: NA
abundance: NA
CDR3nt: TGTGCCAGCAGCGCCCTAGGACTCTCCTACGAGCAGTACTTC
CDR3aa: CASSALGLSYEQYF

v_gene: TRBV10-2
j_gene: TRBJ2-3
d_gene: TRBD2
abundance: few
CDR3nt: TGCGCCACCGGACTAGCGGGAGCTGGTGATACGCAGTATTTT
CDR3aa: CATGLAGAGDTQYF

v_gene: TRBV5-4
j_gene: TRBJ2-7
d_gene: NA
abundance: NA
CDR3nt: TGTGCCAGCAGCTTGGGCGGTACGGTCGAGCAGTACTTC
CDR3aa: CASSLGGTVEQYF

v_gene: TRBV11-3
j_gene: TRBJ2-3
d_gene: TRBD2
abundance: NA
CDR3nt: TGTGCCAGCAGCTCGGTGGGCGGGAGACCCACAGATACGCAGTATTTT
CDR3aa: CASSSVGGRPTDTQYF